A selection of T cell receptor beta chains follows, all from one sample in a study of blood T cell repertoires in COVID-19. The method was immunoSEQ multiplex PCR; TCRdb's version includes in-frame clones alone and lacks a portion of them. The data show about 140,000 clones, roughly four fifths seen once. Sequences were obtained from peripheral blood. The receptors were gathered from a human donor in a cohort sampled during active COVID-19. The CDR3 runs from the conserved cysteine through the conserved F or W. The order of the fields is clone size, D gene, V gene, J gene, CDR3 DNA, CDR3 protein. D genes are given only for firm matches. Clone size appears in some rows only: once, few, many, or a class for an expanded clone.

clone_size: .; d_call: TRBD2; v_call: TRBV3-1/TRBV3-2; j_call: TRBJ2-7; cdr3_nt: TGTGCCAGCAGCCAGGCGGCGGTAGCTAGCGGGAGCTCCTACGAGCAGTACTTC; cdr3_aa: CASSQAAVASGSSYEQYF
clone_size: .; d_call: TRBD2; v_call: TRBV7-9; j_call: TRBJ2-5; cdr3_nt: TGTGCCAGCAGCGGGCTAGCGGGAGTACTTGGGACCCAGTACTTC; cdr3_aa: CASSGLAGVLGTQYF
clone_size: .; d_call: TRBD1; v_call: TRBV9; j_call: TRBJ2-1; cdr3_nt: TGTGCCAGCAGCGGTGAGGGGCAGGGGGCATGGAATGAGCAGTTCTTC; cdr3_aa: CASSGEGQGAWNEQFF
clone_size: .; d_call: TRBD1; v_call: TRBV6-5; j_call: TRBJ2-7; cdr3_nt: TGTGCCACAAAAGGGACAGGGGTAGGCGAGCAGTACTTC; cdr3_aa: CATKGTGVGEQYF
clone_size: .; d_call: TRBD1; v_call: TRBV30; j_call: TRBJ1-5; cdr3_nt: TGTGCCTGGAGTCGACAGGGAATAGGTCAGCCCCAGCATTTT; cdr3_aa: CAWSRQGIGQPQHF
clone_size: .; d_call: .; v_call: TRBV18; j_call: TRBJ1-1; cdr3_nt: TGTGCCAGCTCACCCTCGGGGGGTAACACTGAAGCTTTCTTT; cdr3_aa: CASSPSGGNTEAFF
clone_size: .; d_call: .; v_call: TRBV7-6; j_call: TRBJ2-7; cdr3_nt: TGTGCCAGCAGCCCGGGGGCCTACGAGCAGTACTTC; cdr3_aa: CASSPGAYEQYF
clone_size: .; d_call: TRBD2; v_call: TRBV7-2; j_call: TRBJ2-1; cdr3_nt: TGTGCCAGCAGACCTAGCGGGATGGTCTACAATGAGCAGTTCTTC; cdr3_aa: CASRPSGMVYNEQFF
clone_size: .; d_call: .; v_call: TRBV7-3; j_call: TRBJ2-3; cdr3_nt: TGTGCCAGCAGCTTACTCGGCGGGAGCACAGATACGCAGTATTTT; cdr3_aa: CASSLLGGSTDTQYF
clone_size: .; d_call: TRBD1; v_call: TRBV3-1/TRBV3-2; j_call: TRBJ2-7; cdr3_nt: TGTGCCAGCAGCCAAGGGACAGGGAACTACGAGCAGTACTTC; cdr3_aa: CASSQGTGNYEQYF
clone_size: .; d_call: .; v_call: TRBV6-5; j_call: TRBJ2-2; cdr3_nt: TGTGCCAGCAGCCGGGATAGCGCCACCGGGGAGCTGTTTTTT; cdr3_aa: CASSRDSATGELFF
clone_size: .; d_call: TRBD1; v_call: TRBV4-3; j_call: TRBJ1-5; cdr3_nt: TGCGCCAGCAGCCGGGACAGGGGGAATCAGCCCCAGCATTTT; cdr3_aa: CASSRDRGNQPQHF
clone_size: .; d_call: .; v_call: TRBV7-9; j_call: TRBJ1-2; cdr3_nt: TGTGCCAGCAGTCCAGACGGAGGCTATGGCTACACCTTC; cdr3_aa: CASSPDGGYGYTF
clone_size: .; d_call: .; v_call: TRBV11-3; j_call: TRBJ2-7; cdr3_nt: TGTGCCAGCAGCTTATACGAGGGCGAGCAGTACTTC; cdr3_aa: CASSLYEGEQYF
clone_size: .; d_call: TRBD2; v_call: TRBV3-1/TRBV3-2; j_call: TRBJ2-1; cdr3_nt: TGTGCCAGCAGCCACTCCGTTATCCTAGCGGGAGGAACTGAGCAGTTCTTC; cdr3_aa: CASSHSVILAGGTEQFF
clone_size: once; d_call: TRBD1; v_call: TRBV4-2; j_call: TRBJ2-1; cdr3_nt: TGTGCCAGCAGCCAGTCCGACAGGGACCCCTACAATGAGCAGTTCTTC; cdr3_aa: CASSQSDRDPYNEQFF
clone_size: .; d_call: .; v_call: TRBV18; j_call: TRBJ1-3; cdr3_nt: TGTGCCAGCTCGCGGGACGGACGCGCGTATTTT; cdr3_aa: CASSRDGRAYF
clone_size: .; d_call: .; v_call: TRBV29-1; j_call: TRBJ2-1; cdr3_nt: TGCAGCGTTCCACAGGGCCTCAGCTCCTACAATGAGCAGTTCTTC; cdr3_aa: CSVPQGLSSYNEQFF
clone_size: .; d_call: TRBD2; v_call: TRBV4-2; j_call: TRBJ2-2; cdr3_nt: TGTGCCAGCAGCCAAGACCCAGCGGGAGGCACCGGGGAGCTGTTTTTT; cdr3_aa: CASSQDPAGGTGELFF
clone_size: .; d_call: .; v_call: TRBV6-2/TRBV6-3; j_call: TRBJ2-5; cdr3_nt: TGTGCCAGCAGTTACCAAATCCTAACAGAGACCCAGTACTTC; cdr3_aa: CASSYQILTETQYF
clone_size: .; d_call: .; v_call: TRBV9; j_call: TRBJ2-7; cdr3_nt: TGTGCCAGCAGCGTAGAGTTGGCGGGCTACGAGCAGTACTTC; cdr3_aa: CASSVELAGYEQYF
clone_size: .; d_call: TRBD1; v_call: TRBV28; j_call: TRBJ2-7; cdr3_nt: TGTGCCAGCAGTTCCGGACAGGGGACCTACGAGCAGTACTTC; cdr3_aa: CASSSGQGTYEQYF
clone_size: .; d_call: .; v_call: TRBV28; j_call: TRBJ1-5; cdr3_nt: TGTGCCAGCAGCAGTCGGAAGGGGGGCAATCAGCCCCAGCATTTT; cdr3_aa: CASSSRKGGNQPQHF
clone_size: .; d_call: .; v_call: TRBV4-1; j_call: TRBJ2-6; cdr3_nt: TGCGCCAGCAGCCAAGGACACAGCTCTGGGGCCAACGTCCTGACTTTC; cdr3_aa: CASSQGHSSGANVLTF
clone_size: .; d_call: .; v_call: TRBV7-9; j_call: TRBJ2-3; cdr3_nt: TGTGCCAGCAGCCTCGCGGCGGCTGCAGCGCAGTATTTT; cdr3_aa: CASSLAAAAAQYF
clone_size: .; d_call: .; v_call: TRBV19; j_call: TRBJ1-3; cdr3_nt: TGTGCCAGTAGAGCCAGCGGGGTCGGAAACACCATATATTTT; cdr3_aa: CASRASGVGNTIYF
clone_size: .; d_call: TRBD2; v_call: TRBV15; j_call: TRBJ2-3; cdr3_nt: TGTGCCACCAGCAGAGGGACTAGCGGGATCGGCACAGATACGCAGTATTTT; cdr3_aa: CATSRGTSGIGTDTQYF
clone_size: .; d_call: .; v_call: TRBV5-5; j_call: TRBJ1-2; cdr3_nt: TGTGCCAGCAGCTCGCGCCCCGTTCAGGGCAACTATGGCTACACCTTC; cdr3_aa: CASSSRPVQGNYGYTF